A single sample gave rise to the 11 T cell receptor beta chains below, sequenced in a study of blood T cell repertoires in COVID-19. Clones were sequenced by immunoSEQ multiplex PCR, and TCRdb holds only the in-frame ones, with some missing. The sample includes roughly 150,000 clones, about 86% of them seen just once. The sequencing input was peripheral blood. The source of these receptors is a man aged 65-85 years with active or convalescent COVID-19.

The CDR3 spells CSVKAGTASEKLFF. CDR3 DNA: TGCAGCGTTAAGGCCGGGACAGCCTCTGAAAAACTGTTTTTT. The chain has TRBV29-1 and TRBJ1-4, with 7 bases identical to TRBD1. The V segment lost 5 bases and the J segment 7 bases; nucleotides outside the gene matches: 10. This CDR3 is built from 14 residues. Germline values: CDR1 SQVTM, CDR2 ANQGSEA.

V is TRBV7-2 and J is TRBJ2-3; the match to TRBD2 covers 8 bases. Germline CDR1 reads SGHTA; CDR2 reads FQGNSA. The J segment lost 2 bases and the V segment lost 3 bases, leaving 10 bases of the junction unmatched. This CDR3 is 17 amino acids long. CDR3 DNA: TGTGCCAGCAGCTTCTGGTTTGTGCGGGGGGTCACAGATACGCAGTATTTT. Translation: CASSFWFVRGVTDTQYF.

This clone was seen just once. The DNA for the CDR3 is TGCAGCGTTCGAGGGGGTGGGGACTCCTACAATGAGCAGTTCTTC. It translates to CSVRGGGDSYNEQFF. V and J are TRBV29-1 and TRBJ2-1; D is perhaps TRBD1 (6 bases). Germline V gene lookup returns CDR1 SQVTM and CDR2 ANQGSEA. The CDR3 length is 15 residues. With 5 bases removed from V and 0 bases from J, the gap between germline ends came to 14 bases.

The J gene is TRBJ1-3, the V gene TRBV30, with no clear D. Germline-derived CDR1 and CDR2 are GTSNPN and SVGIG (reference sequence). With 3 bases removed from V and 0 bases from J, the gap between germline ends came to 9 bases. This CDR3 contains 14 residues. As DNA, the CDR3 is TGTGCCTGGAGACTACTCCGCTCTGGAAACACCATATATTTT. This codes for CAWRLLRSGNTIYF.

The gene calls are TRBV19 and TRBJ1-2; 7 nucleotides align to TRBD1. Looked up from germline, CDR1 is LNHDA and CDR2 is SQIVND (reference sequence). The V and J ends lost 0 bases and 8 bases, in that order; junction bases with no gene match: 6. The length of the CDR3 is 14 residues. The CDR3 region is CASSIEQGLAGYTF. CDR3 DNA: TGTGCCAGTAGTATAGAACAGGGGCTAGCGGGCTACACCTTC.

The chain combines TRBV28 with TRBJ2-7; 7 bases map to TRBD1. The CDR3 consists of 15 residues. Germline CDR1 reads MDHEN; CDR2 reads SYDVKM. Unmatched junction bases numbered 6, after V lost 4 bases and J lost 0 bases. In DNA form, the CDR3 reads TGTGCCAGCAGTTCTTCCGGGACAGACTCCTACGAGCAGTACTTC. Its translation is CASSSSGTDSYEQYF.

The chain employs TRBV27 and TRBJ2-1; 7 bases are a match to TRBD1. The ends lost 5 bases at V and 2 bases at J; junction bases unmatched: 6. CDR1 and CDR2 from the germline V gene are MNHEY and SMNVEV (reference sequence). This CDR3 region has 15 residues. CDR3 region: CASSPVGQAYNEQFF. CDR3 coding DNA: TGTGCCAGCAGTCCCGTCGGACAGGCCTACAATGAGCAGTTCTTC.

The rearrangement links TRBV4-1 to TRBJ2-7, with TRBD2 matching over 7 bases. The CDR3 spans 14 residues. V lost 1 base, J lost 3 bases, and 3 bases stayed unmatched. Germline V lookup: CDR1 MGHRA, CDR2 YSYEKL. CDR3 sequence: CASSQVLASYEQYF. The CDR3 nucleotides read TGCGCCAGCAGCCAAGTACTAGCGAGCTACGAGCAGTACTTC.

The V gene is TRBV7-2, the J gene TRBJ1-5, with 9 bases lining up with TRBD1. With V trimmed by 5 bases and J by 2 bases, 7 bases remained unmatched. The germline gives CDR1 SGHTA, CDR2 FQGNSA. The CDR3 covers 16 residues. The CDR3 coding sequence is TGTGCCAGCAGCCCAACAGGGGGCGCAGGCAATCAGCCCCAGCATTTT. Its protein product is CASSPTGGAGNQPQHF.

V usage is TRBV7-2 and J usage is TRBJ2-1, with 7 bases lining up with TRBD2. Germline V gives CDR1 SGHTA, CDR2 FQGNSA. CDR3 size: 15 residues. J gave up 5 bases and V 5 bases, and 9 bases lay outside the gene matches. The CDR3 reads CASSPFAGVDNEQFF. CDR3 nucleotides: TGTGCCAGCAGCCCTTTCGCGGGAGTCGACAATGAGCAGTTCTTC. Based on the CDR3 plus reference TRBV7-2 and TRBJ2-1, the full variable domain is GAGVSQSPSNKVTEKGKDVELRCDPISGHTALYWYRQSLGQGLEFLIYFQGNSAPDKSGLPSDRFSAERTGGSVSTLTIQRTQQEDSAVYLCASSPFAGVDNEQFFGPGTRLTVL.

The rearrangement uses TRBV27 and TRBJ2-2; 8 positions match TRBD1. CDR1 is MNHEY and CDR2 is SMNVEV in the germline V gene (reference sequence). The ends lost 3 bases at V and 5 bases at J; junction bases unmatched: 8. There are 16 residues in the CDR3. Here the CDR3 DNA reads TGTGCCAGCAGTTTGGGCAGGGGGCTAATAACCGGGGAGCTGTTTTTT. It encodes CASSLGRGLITGELFF.